A single sample gave rise to the 2 T cell receptor beta chains below, sequenced in a study of T cells in Graves' hyperthyroidism and ophthalmopathy. TCR beta CDR3 regions were amplified from RNA. When the TCR CDR3 underwent first-round RT-PCR, the HTBI primer set was used. One entry per CDR3 protein results from TCRdb running MiXCR on the multiplex PCR reads. The data show roughly 400,000 distinct CDR3 sequences, roughly 13% seen once. The specimen sequenced was blood. These receptor sequences come from a man over 45 with Graves' ophthalmopathy.

In this sample, this clonotype turned up many times. V is TRBV6-5 and J is TRBJ1-2, with TRBD1 matching 7 bases. CDR1 is MNHEY and CDR2 is SVGAGI in the germline V gene. This CDR3 is built from 12 residues. J was trimmed by 7 bases and V by 3 bases; bases with no gene match: 2. The CDR3 spells CASSYRTGGYTF. CDR3 DNA: TGTGCCAGCAGTTATCGGACAGGTGGCTACACCTTC.

This clonotype has ten or more counts. This sequence joins TRBV20-1 and TRBJ2-7, with 10 nucleotides matching TRBD1. There are 13 residues in the CDR3. Germline assignment: CDR1 DFQATT and CDR2 SNEGSKA (reference sequence). V was clipped by 2 bases and J by 4 bases; unmatched bases: 2. CDR3 bases: TGCAGTGCTAGACGGGACAGGGGTTACGAGCAGTACTTC. It encodes CSARRDRGYEQYF.